The rows below give T cell receptor beta chains drawn from one sample of a study of blood T cell repertoires in COVID-19. Only in-frame clones appear in the TCRdb table, and some are missing; sequencing was by immunoSEQ multiplex PCR. The sample holds about 98,000 clones, about 80% seen once. Sequenced material: peripheral blood. The receptors here all came from a man between 65 and 85 years old with acute or convalescent COVID-19. Each CDR3 is given with its conserved first and last residue. The D gene is left open where the match is weak. A clone size is listed for some rows: how often the clone was seen (once, few, many), or a class if it is expanded.

abundance: -
j_gene: TRBJ2-7
d_gene: TRBD1
v_gene: TRBV2
CDR3nt: TGTGCCAGCAAGAACCGGGACAGTTCCTACGAGCAGTACTTC
CDR3aa: CASKNRDSSYEQYF

abundance: few
j_gene: TRBJ1-6
d_gene: -
v_gene: TRBV5-1
CDR3nt: TGCGCCAGCAGCTTGGCCGAAGGAAGGGGGACTAGTAATTCACCCCTCCACTTT
CDR3aa: CASSLAEGRGTSNSPLHF

abundance: -
j_gene: TRBJ2-2
d_gene: -
v_gene: TRBV3-1/TRBV3-2
CDR3nt: TGTGCCAGCAGCCAAGATCGGTGGTTCACCGGGGAGCTGTTTTTT
CDR3aa: CASSQDRWFTGELFF

abundance: -
j_gene: TRBJ2-1
d_gene: TRBD1
v_gene: TRBV6-1
CDR3nt: TGTGCCAGCAGTGCCACAGGGGGCCCTCCCTACAATGAGCAGTTCTTC
CDR3aa: CASSATGGPPYNEQFF

abundance: -
j_gene: TRBJ1-6
d_gene: -
v_gene: TRBV15
CDR3nt: TGTGCCACCAGCAGGTCAGGGGCGGACTCACCCCTCCACTTT
CDR3aa: CATSRSGADSPLHF

abundance: -
j_gene: TRBJ2-7
d_gene: TRBD2
v_gene: TRBV10-2
CDR3nt: TGCGCCAGCAGTGTTGGCCAGCGGGAGCACGAGCAGTACTTC
CDR3aa: CASSVGQREHEQYF

abundance: -
j_gene: TRBJ2-3
d_gene: TRBD1
v_gene: TRBV3-1/TRBV3-2
CDR3nt: TGTGCCAGCAGCCAAGGGACAGGGCCCGGAGTCACAGATACGCAGTATTTT
CDR3aa: CASSQGTGPGVTDTQYF

abundance: -
j_gene: TRBJ1-4
d_gene: -
v_gene: TRBV6-5
CDR3nt: TGTGCCAGCAGTTACACGACAGGAGCAACTAATGAAAAACTGTTTTTT
CDR3aa: CASSYTTGATNEKLFF

abundance: -
j_gene: TRBJ2-7
d_gene: TRBD1
v_gene: TRBV18
CDR3nt: TGTGCCAGCTCTCCGCAGGGGGCTTACGAGCAGTACTTC
CDR3aa: CASSPQGAYEQYF

abundance: -
j_gene: TRBJ2-6
d_gene: TRBD2
v_gene: TRBV10-2
CDR3nt: TGCGCCAGCAGTGAGTTGGGACTAGCGGGAGCTGGGGCCAACGTCCTGACTTTC
CDR3aa: CASSELGLAGAGANVLTF

abundance: -
j_gene: TRBJ2-5
d_gene: TRBD2
v_gene: TRBV4-1
CDR3nt: TGCGCCAGCAGCCGACTAGCGGGGTTCCAAGAGACCCAGTACTTC
CDR3aa: CASSRLAGFQETQYF

abundance: once
j_gene: TRBJ2-3
d_gene: TRBD1
v_gene: TRBV10-2
CDR3nt: TGCGCCAGCAGAGACAGGGCCGAGACCACAGATACGCAGTATTTT
CDR3aa: CASRDRAETTDTQYF

abundance: -
j_gene: TRBJ2-3
d_gene: TRBD1
v_gene: TRBV12-5
CDR3nt: TGTGCTAGTGGCCTCGGGACAGGGGGCATGGTTACGCAGTATTTT
CDR3aa: CASGLGTGGMVTQYF

abundance: -
j_gene: TRBJ2-1
d_gene: TRBD2
v_gene: TRBV14
CDR3nt: TGTGCCAGCAGCACCCGAATGGGACTAGCGGGAGAGGATGAGCAGTTCTTC
CDR3aa: CASSTRMGLAGEDEQFF

abundance: -
j_gene: TRBJ1-6
d_gene: -
v_gene: TRBV30
CDR3nt: TGTGCCTGGACTTTATCCGGGCAGGGCGACTCACCCCTCCACTTT
CDR3aa: CAWTLSGQGDSPLHF

abundance: -
j_gene: TRBJ1-2
d_gene: -
v_gene: TRBV29-1
CDR3nt: TGCAGCGTGGCCCTCGGACAGAACTATGGCTACACCTTC
CDR3aa: CSVALGQNYGYTF

abundance: -
j_gene: TRBJ2-7
d_gene: -
v_gene: TRBV28
CDR3nt: TGTGCCAGCCGCCGGGGAAGGGATTCCTACGAGCAGTACTTC
CDR3aa: CASRRGRDSYEQYF

abundance: -
j_gene: TRBJ2-5
d_gene: -
v_gene: TRBV6-1
CDR3nt: TGTGCCAGCAGTGAAAACGGTAAAGAGACCCAGTACTTC
CDR3aa: CASSENGKETQYF

abundance: -
j_gene: TRBJ2-7
d_gene: -
v_gene: TRBV6-1
CDR3nt: TGTGCCAGCAGTGAAAAAGGGCCAGGGGGGGAGCAGTACTTC
CDR3aa: CASSEKGPGGEQYF

abundance: few
j_gene: TRBJ1-1
d_gene: -
v_gene: TRBV5-1
CDR3nt: TGCGCCAGCAGCGGAGACAGAATTAACACTGAAGCTTTCTTT
CDR3aa: CASSGDRINTEAFF

abundance: once
j_gene: TRBJ2-7
d_gene: TRBD1
v_gene: TRBV28
CDR3nt: TGTGCCAGCAGTTCTCGACAGGGCCGGGGGTACTTC
CDR3aa: CASSSRQGRGYF

abundance: -
j_gene: TRBJ2-1
d_gene: TRBD1
v_gene: TRBV28
CDR3nt: TGTGCCAGCAGCGCCCCCGGGACAGGGGGCAACAATGAGCAGTTCTTC
CDR3aa: CASSAPGTGGNNEQFF

abundance: -
j_gene: TRBJ2-1
d_gene: TRBD1
v_gene: TRBV6-5
CDR3nt: TGTGCCAGCAGTTACGGGGCAGGGGGCTTGCGCAATGAGCAGTTCTTC
CDR3aa: CASSYGAGGLRNEQFF